A selection of T cell receptor beta chains follows, all from one sample in a study of OX40 agonist ivuxolimab in advanced cancers. Method: immunoSEQ multiplex PCR; TCRdb's copy keeps in-frame clones and lacks some. The table includes roughly 80,000 clones, approximately 91% detected once. The source was CD4+ or CD8+ T cells sorted from blood, collected in a trial of the OX40 agonist ivuxolimab. These receptor sequences come from an adult with an advanced solid tumor such as melanoma, head and neck, liver or kidney cancer. CDR3s include the opening cysteine and the closing phenylalanine or tryptophan. Fields, in order: clone size, D gene, V gene, J gene, CDR3 DNA, CDR3 protein. D genes are given only for firm matches. Only some rows state a clone size, as once, few, many or a class for expanded clones.

-	-	TRBV18	TRBJ2-5	TGTGCCAGCTCACCATACGGGGCAGGCTTTGAAGAGACCCAGTACTTC	CASSPYGAGFEETQYF
once	-	TRBV2	TRBJ2-5	TGTGCCACCAGTAAGGGGATCCAAGAGACCCAGTACTTC	CATSKGIQETQYF
-	-	TRBV7-2	TRBJ1-3	TGTGCCAGCAGCTTAGATCTAGGGAGCTCTGGAAACACCATATATTTT	CASSLDLGSSGNTIYF
once	-	TRBV4-2	TRBJ2-4	TGTGCCAGCAGCCAAGATTGGGGGGCGGGAATAGCCAAAAACATTCAGTACTTC	CASSQDWGAGIAKNIQYF
few	TRBD1	TRBV2	TRBJ1-3	TGTGCCAGCAGTCGACAGGGGGGGTCTGGAAACACCATATATTTT	CASSRQGGSGNTIYF
-	TRBD1	TRBV7-3	TRBJ2-2	TGTGCCAGCAGCCAAATAGGGGGCTGGGACACCGGGGAGCTGTTTTTT	CASSQIGGWDTGELFF
-	-	TRBV30	TRBJ2-7	TGTGCCTGGAGTGCTCCAGCTGGGACCTACGAGCAGTACTTC	CAWSAPAGTYEQYF
-	-	TRBV5-5	TRBJ2-1	TGTGCCAGCAGCTTGGACGATTCCTACAATGAGCAGTTCTTC	CASSLDDSYNEQFF
-	TRBD1	TRBV2	TRBJ1-5	TGTGCCAGCAGTCCCCGTGCAGGGGGCGAGGAGCAGCCCCAGCATTTT	CASSPRAGGEEQPQHF
-	TRBD2	TRBV9	TRBJ2-1	TGTGCCAGCAGCATGACTAGCGGGAAATTCAATGAGCAGTTCTTC	CASSMTSGKFNEQFF
-	TRBD2	TRBV10-3	TRBJ2-1	TGTGCCATCAGTGGTATAGCGGGTTACAATGAGCAGTTCTTC	CAISGIAGYNEQFF
-	-	TRBV7-2	TRBJ2-7	TGTGCCAGCAGCTTAGGGGCAGGCCCCAACGTCTGCCACTTC	CASSLGAGPNVCHF
-	-	TRBV6-5	TRBJ1-5	TGTGCCAGCAGTACAGCTTCGGGCAATCAGCCCCAGCATTTT	CASSTASGNQPQHF
-	TRBD2	TRBV15	TRBJ2-5	TGTGCCACCGAAAACCGGACTAGCGGGAGGCCTCGTCAAGAGACCCAGTACTTC	CATENRTSGRPRQETQYF
-	-	TRBV15	TRBJ1-5	TGTGCCACCAGCAGAGAGAGGTTAGATCAGCCCCAGCATTTT	CATSRERLDQPQHF
-	TRBD1	TRBV7-3	TRBJ1-2	TGTGCCAGCAGCCAAAATCCAGGGGGCGACTATGGCTACACCTTC	CASSQNPGGDYGYTF
-	-	TRBV28	TRBJ1-2	TGTGCCAGCCAGAACTGGGAGACTAACTATGGCTACACCTTC	CASQNWETNYGYTF
-	-	TRBV2	TRBJ2-5	TGTGCCAGCTGTAAGGGCCAAGAGACCCAGTACTTC	CASCKGQETQYF
-	-	TRBV19	TRBJ1-1	TGTGCCAGTAGTATGCGGGCATCGAACACTGAAGCTTTCTTT	CASSMRASNTEAFF
-	TRBD2	TRBV2	TRBJ2-1	TGTGCCAGCCAAGCGGGACTAGTTTACAATGAGCAGTTCTTC	CASQAGLVYNEQFF
-	-	TRBV27	TRBJ2-5	TGTGCCAGCAGTTTTCCCGGGGAGACCCAGTACTTC	CASSFPGETQYF
medium-sized	-	TRBV11-3	TRBJ2-7	TGTGCCAGCAGCGCGGCAGGTACCTACGAGCAGTACTTC	CASSAAGTYEQYF
-	-	TRBV18	TRBJ2-6	TGTGCCAGCTCATCAAATTTTCGGACGGCCTCCTCTGGGGCCAACGTCCTGACTTTC	CASSSNFRTASSGANVLTF
-	-	TRBV2	TRBJ2-7	TGTGCCAGCAGGAGGGGGGTGGGGAGCCACGAGCAGTACTTC	CASRRGVGSHEQYF
-	TRBD1	TRBV9	TRBJ2-2	TGTGCCAGCAGCCTACTGACAGGGGCCACCGGGGAGCTGTTTTTT	CASSLLTGATGELFF